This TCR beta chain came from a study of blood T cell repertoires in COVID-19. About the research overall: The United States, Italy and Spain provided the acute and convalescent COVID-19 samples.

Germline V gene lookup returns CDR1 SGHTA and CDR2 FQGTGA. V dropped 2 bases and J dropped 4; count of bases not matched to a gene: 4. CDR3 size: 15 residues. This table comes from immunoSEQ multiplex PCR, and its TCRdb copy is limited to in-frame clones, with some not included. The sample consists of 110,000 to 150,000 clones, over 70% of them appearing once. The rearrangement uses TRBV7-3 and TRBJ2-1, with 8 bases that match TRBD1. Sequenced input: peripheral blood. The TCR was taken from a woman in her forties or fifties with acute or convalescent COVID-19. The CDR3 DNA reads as TGTGCCAGCAGCTTATCCCAGGGGGCATACAATGAGCAGTTCTTC. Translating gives CASSLSQGAYNEQFF. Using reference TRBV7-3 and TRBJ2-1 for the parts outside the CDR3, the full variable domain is GAGVSQTPSNKVTEKGKYVELRCDPISGHTALYWYRQSLGQGPEFLIYFQGTGAADDSGLPNDRFFAVRPEGSVSTLKIQRTERGDSAVYLCASSLSQGAYNEQFFGPGTRLTVL.